This entry features one T cell receptor beta chain sequence. Its antigen is still unknown. Unique molecular identifiers were built into the TCR beta cDNA libraries. A single record per CDR3 protein comes from TCRdb applying MiXCR to the PCR reads. The data show about 770,000 distinct CDR3 sequences, around 45% seen once. V gave up 0 bases and J gave up 4 bases; unmatched junction bases: 4. There are 15 residues in the CDR3. Germline V lookup: CDR1 SGDLS, CDR2 YYNGEE. This entry belongs to a study of post-analysis software for immune sequencing data. Whole-study findings and limits: Relative to controls, patients had a few TRBV segments at higher frequency, with TRBV5-6, TRBV5-1 and TRBV20-1 among these.

The chain recombines TRBV9 with TRBJ2-4; the match to TRBD1 covers 7 bases. The sample was blood. This TCR came from a girl aged 5-17 years with multiple sclerosis. CDR3 amino acids: CASSVADRWKNIQYF. CDR3 in DNA: TGTGCCAGCAGCGTAGCGGACAGGTGGAAAAACATTCAGTACTTC.